These T cell receptor beta chains were read from a single sample in a study of blood T cell repertoires in COVID-19. Profiled with immunoSEQ multiplex PCR; TCRdb holds only in-frame clones, not every one. The repertoire includes hundreds of thousands of clones, less than 90% of them detected once, and roughly 1% sits in the top ten. The sequenced sample was PBMCs or T cells enriched from blood (not recorded which). The receptors come from a woman between 25 and 40 years old who had recovered from COVID-19. Both conserved end residues are part of each CDR3. The D gene is left open where the match is weak. Clone size is stated in some rows and not others, as once, few, many or a class when expanded.

clone size	J gene	V gene	D gene	CDR3 DNA	CDR3 protein
-	TRBJ2-7	TRBV7-9	-	-	CASSSSTDYHYEQYF
-	TRBJ1-6	TRBV5-6	-	TGTGCCAGCAGCCTGGGGGCATATTCACCCCTCCACTTT	CASSLGAYSPLHF
-	TRBJ2-7	TRBV15	-	TGTGCCACCAGCAGAGGAGAAGGGGGCTACGAGCAGTACTTC	CATSRGEGGYEQYF
-	TRBJ2-3	TRBV11-3	TRBD2	TGTGCCAGCAGCTTAGGACTAGCGGGGAACACAGATACGCAGTATTTT	CASSLGLAGNTDTQYF
-	TRBJ2-3	TRBV27	-	TGTGCCAGTTACACTCCCGGGGGAGATACGCAGTATTTT	CASYTPGGDTQYF
few	TRBJ1-4	TRBV5-1	-	TGCGCCAGCAGCTCCGTCGCTAATGAAAAACTGTTTTTT	CASSSVANEKLFF
-	TRBJ2-3	TRBV9	-	TGTGCCAGCAGCGTATCGGGGACAAACACAGATACGCAGTATTTT	CASSVSGTNTDTQYF
-	TRBJ1-3	TRBV25-1	-	TGTGCCAGCAGTGAATTCGCGGGAAGCTCTGGAAACACCATATATTTT	CASSEFAGSSGNTIYF
-	TRBJ1-1	TRBV3-1/TRBV3-2	-	TGTGCCAGCAGCCCTTATGGAGGGATTTGGGACACTGAAGCTTTCTTT	CASSPYGGIWDTEAFF
-	TRBJ2-3	TRBV19	TRBD2	TGTGCCAGTAGTATTCTAGCGGGGGGAGGAGATACGCAGTATTTT	CASSILAGGGDTQYF
-	TRBJ2-1	TRBV28	-	TGTGCCAGCAGTTTGGGCAGTTACAATGAGCAGTTCTTC	CASSLGSYNEQFF
-	TRBJ1-1	TRBV4-1	TRBD1	TGCGCCAGCAGCCAAGATCAGGGGACAGGGTGGCGCACTGAAGCTTTCTTT	CASSQDQGTGWRTEAFF
-	TRBJ1-2	TRBV6-6	-	TGTGCCAGCAGACTCCCGGGAGTTAACTATGGCTACACCTTC	CASRLPGVNYGYTF
-	TRBJ2-6	TRBV15	-	TGTGCCACCAGCACCCGGACAAGGATGTTTGGGGCCAACGTCCTGACTTTC	CATSTRTRMFGANVLTF
once	TRBJ2-3	TRBV6-5	TRBD1	TGTGCCAGCATCTCAGGGGGATCTAGCACAGATACGCAGTATTTT	CASISGGSSTDTQYF
once	TRBJ2-2	TRBV28	TRBD2	TGTGCCAGCAGTGTCGGGACTAGACCCGGGGAGCTGTTTTTT	CASSVGTRPGELFF
-	TRBJ2-6	TRBV6-2/TRBV6-3	-	TGTGCCAGCAGTTACGTACGGGGAATGGAGGGCAGTGGGGCCAACGTCCTGACTTTC	CASSYVRGMEGSGANVLTF
-	TRBJ2-1	TRBV2	TRBD2	TGTGCCAGCAGTTCTACCGGGCCCTCCGGGGGGGAGTTCTTC	CASSSTGPSGGEFF
-	TRBJ1-1	TRBV5-1	TRBD1	TGCGCCAGCAGCTTAGGACAGGGCGGTGGTGAAGCTTTCTTT	CASSLGQGGGEAFF
-	TRBJ2-5	TRBV3-1/TRBV3-2	TRBD1	TGTGCCAGTTGTAGGGGACAGGGAAAAGAGACCCAGTACTTC	CASCRGQGKETQYF
once	TRBJ1-1	TRBV6-1	-	TGTGCCAGCAGTGATTGGGGGGGCGGAGGCACTGAAGCTTTCTTT	CASSDWGGGGTEAFF
-	TRBJ1-4	TRBV15	-	TGTGCCACCAGCAGAGTTGGGGGGTCCGAAAAACTGTTTTTT	CATSRVGGSEKLFF
-	TRBJ2-1	TRBV9	-	TGTGCCAGCAGCGTAGATACAGATGAGCAGTTCTTC	CASSVDTDEQFF
-	TRBJ2-7	TRBV25-1	-	TGTGCCAGCAGTGCCCGCGCGGGGTATGGGGAGCAGTACTTC	CASSARAGYGEQYF
-	TRBJ2-1	TRBV14	TRBD2	TGTGCCAGCAGCCAGTTTAGCGGGGGAAGCTACAATGAGCAGTTCTTC	CASSQFSGGSYNEQFF
-	TRBJ2-5	TRBV28	-	TGTGCCAGCAGTGCGGGGACAGGGCCTCGGACTAGCAGAGAGACCCAGTACTTC	CASSAGTGPRTSRETQYF
-	TRBJ1-2	TRBV5-1	-	TGCGCCAGCAGCTTCGACAGGAACTATGGCTACACCTTC	CASSFDRNYGYTF
-	TRBJ2-1	TRBV9	TRBD1	TGTGCCAGCCAAAAGGACAGGGGGTCCTACAATGAGCAGTTCTTC	CASQKDRGSYNEQFF
-	TRBJ1-2	TRBV5-1	-	TGCGCCAGCAGTGGGGGCCCTTACTATGGCTACACCTTC	CASSGGPYYGYTF
-	TRBJ2-3	TRBV7-2	TRBD1	TGTGCCAGCAGCCGGGACAGGGGGCCTTTAAGCACAGATACGCAGTATTTT	CASSRDRGPLSTDTQYF
-	TRBJ2-4	TRBV30	-	TGTGCCTGGAGCTGGAAGGGGGGGAAAAACATTCAGTACTTC	CAWSWKGGKNIQYF
-	TRBJ1-3	TRBV30	-	TGTGCCTGGAGTGCCCCCGACAGGATCACTGGAAACACCATATATTTT	CAWSAPDRITGNTIYF
-	TRBJ2-3	TRBV4-3	-	TGCGCCAGCAGCCAAGTTCGCGGGCGGAGCACAGATACGCAGTATTTT	CASSQVRGRSTDTQYF
-	TRBJ1-3	TRBV9	TRBD1	TGTGCCAGCAGCGAAACAGGGGCGCGAGGAAACACCATATATTTT	CASSETGARGNTIYF
-	TRBJ1-4	TRBV6-1	-	TGTGCCAGCAGTGATCTTGGGGGGATTAATGAAAAACTGTTTTTT	CASSDLGGINEKLFF
-	TRBJ2-1	TRBV28	-	TGTGCCAGCGGGGGGGCAGTTCCCTACAATGAGCAGTTCTTC	CASGGAVPYNEQFF
once	TRBJ1-5	TRBV30	-	TGTGCCTGGGATTCCGGGACAAGGGTTACCGCCCAGCATTTT	CAWDSGTRVTAQHF
-	TRBJ1-4	TRBV3-1/TRBV3-2	-	TGTGCCAGCAGCCAGGACAGAGGATATAATGAAAAACTGTTTTTT	CASSQDRGYNEKLFF
-	TRBJ2-7	TRBV11-2	TRBD1	TGTGCCAGCAGCGGACAGGGGAGGGGGATTAAGGAGCAGTACTTC	CASSGQGRGIKEQYF
-	TRBJ1-1	TRBV6-1	-	TGTGCCAGCAGTGAAATAGTGAACACTGAAGCTTTCTTT	CASSEIVNTEAFF
once	TRBJ1-5	TRBV30	-	TGTGCCTGGAGTGCCCGGGTCGTTGGTCGGCCCCAGCATTTT	CAWSARVVGRPQHF
-	TRBJ1-2	TRBV9	-	TGTGCCAGCAGCCAGACTCTGGGGGGTAACTATGGCTACACCTTC	CASSQTLGGNYGYTF
few	TRBJ1-2	TRBV5-4	-	TGTGCCAGCAGCCCGGAATGGCAGGACTATGGCTACACCTTC	CASSPEWQDYGYTF
-	TRBJ1-2	TRBV6-5	-	TGTGCCAGCAGCGATGGACAGATATCCTATGGCTACACCTTC	CASSDGQISYGYTF
-	TRBJ1-2	TRBV5-1	-	TGCGCCAGCAGCTTGCCCGACTACTATGGCTACACCTTC	CASSLPDYYGYTF
few	TRBJ1-4	TRBV7-2	TRBD1	TGTGCCAGCAGCTCGAAGGACAGGGCACGAGTGGGCGAAAAACTGTTTTTT	CASSSKDRARVGEKLFF
-	TRBJ1-5	TRBV15	-	TGTGCCACCAGCAGAGAAGGAGCCAATCAGCCCCAGCATTTT	CATSREGANQPQHF
once	TRBJ1-1	TRBV24-1	TRBD1	TGTGCCACCAGTGAGACAGGGGGACGGAACACTGAAGCTTTCTTT	CATSETGGRNTEAFF
once	TRBJ2-3	TRBV7-2	-	TGTGCCAGCAGCATCGTGCCGGGAGGCACAGATACGCAGTATTTT	CASSIVPGGTDTQYF
-	TRBJ1-2	TRBV6-5	-	TGTGCCAGCAGTTACGGGGGGGCTCGCTATGGCTACACCTTC	CASSYGGARYGYTF
-	TRBJ2-5	TRBV9	TRBD1	TGTGCCAGCAGCGTAGCAGGGGGCGTTGGGGAGACCCAGTACTTC	CASSVAGGVGETQYF
few	TRBJ1-5	TRBV3-1/TRBV3-2	TRBD1	TGTGCCAGCAGCCATGCGGTAAGTTTAAACAGGGGGGCACCTGCCCAGCCCCAGCATTTT	CASSHAVSLNRGAPAQPQHF
-	TRBJ2-2	TRBV7-9	-	TGTGCCAGCAGCTTCTCGGGGAAGGGCGGGGAGCTGTTTTTT	CASSFSGKGGELFF
-	TRBJ2-3	TRBV5-1	-	TGCGCCAGCAGCGGCCCTGGCGGGGAGATCACAGATACGCAGTATTTT	CASSGPGGEITDTQYF
-	TRBJ2-7	TRBV5-1	-	TGCGCCAGCAGCGCACAGGCTGGAACCACCTACGAGCAGTACTTC	CASSAQAGTTYEQYF